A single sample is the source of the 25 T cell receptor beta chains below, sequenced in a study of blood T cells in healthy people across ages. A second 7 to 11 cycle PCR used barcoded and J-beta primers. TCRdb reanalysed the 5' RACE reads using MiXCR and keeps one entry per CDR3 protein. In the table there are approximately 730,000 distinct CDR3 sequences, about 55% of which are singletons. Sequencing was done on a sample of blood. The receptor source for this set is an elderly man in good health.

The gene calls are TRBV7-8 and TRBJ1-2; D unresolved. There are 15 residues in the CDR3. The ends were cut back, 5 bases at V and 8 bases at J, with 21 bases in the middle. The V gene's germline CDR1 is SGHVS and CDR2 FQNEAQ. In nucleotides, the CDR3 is TGTGCCAGCAGCCCTATAGGCAGGCCGCCCGTGGGCTACACCTTC. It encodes CASSPIGRPPVGYTF. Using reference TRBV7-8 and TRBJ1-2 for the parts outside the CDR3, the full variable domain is GAGVSQSPRYKVAKRGQDVALRCDPISGHVSLFWYQQALGQGPEFLTYFQNEAQLDKSGLPSDRFFAERPEGSVSTLKIQRTQQEDSAVYLCASSPIGRPPVGYTFGSGTRLTVV.

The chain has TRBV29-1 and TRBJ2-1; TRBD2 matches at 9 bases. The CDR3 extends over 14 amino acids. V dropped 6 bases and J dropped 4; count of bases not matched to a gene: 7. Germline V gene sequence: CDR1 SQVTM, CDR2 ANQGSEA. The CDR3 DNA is TGCAGCGTGCCCCCTAGCGGGATTTACAATGAGCAGTTCTTC. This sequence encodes CSVPPSGIYNEQFF.

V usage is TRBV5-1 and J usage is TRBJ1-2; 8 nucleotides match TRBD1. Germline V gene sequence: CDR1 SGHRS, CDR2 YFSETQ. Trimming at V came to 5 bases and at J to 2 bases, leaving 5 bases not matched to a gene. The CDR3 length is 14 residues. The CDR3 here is CASSRDRRNYGYTF. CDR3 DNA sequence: TGCGCCAGCAGTCGGGACAGGAGAAACTATGGCTACACCTTC.

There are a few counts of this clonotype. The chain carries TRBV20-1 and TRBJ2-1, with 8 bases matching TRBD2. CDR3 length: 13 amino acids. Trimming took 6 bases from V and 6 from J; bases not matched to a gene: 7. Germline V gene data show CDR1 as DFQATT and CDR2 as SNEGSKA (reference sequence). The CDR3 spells CSAPSGYTNEQFF. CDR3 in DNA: TGCAGTGCCCCTAGCGGGTACACCAATGAGCAGTTCTTC.

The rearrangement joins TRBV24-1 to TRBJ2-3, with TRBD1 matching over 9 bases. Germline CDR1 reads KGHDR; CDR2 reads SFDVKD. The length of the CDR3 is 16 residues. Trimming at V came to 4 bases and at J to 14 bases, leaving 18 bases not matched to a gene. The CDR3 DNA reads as TGTGCCACCAGTGACGCCGTGGACAGGGGTGGGAGATACGCGTATTTT. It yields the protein CATSDAVDRGGRYAYF.

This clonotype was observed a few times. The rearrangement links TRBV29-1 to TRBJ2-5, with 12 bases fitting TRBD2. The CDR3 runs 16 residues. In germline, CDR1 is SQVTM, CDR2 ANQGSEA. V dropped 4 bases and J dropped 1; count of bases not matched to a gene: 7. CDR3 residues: CSVVGTSGPFQETQYF. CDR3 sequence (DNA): TGCAGCGTTGTAGGGACTAGCGGGCCTTTCCAAGAGACCCAGTACTTC.

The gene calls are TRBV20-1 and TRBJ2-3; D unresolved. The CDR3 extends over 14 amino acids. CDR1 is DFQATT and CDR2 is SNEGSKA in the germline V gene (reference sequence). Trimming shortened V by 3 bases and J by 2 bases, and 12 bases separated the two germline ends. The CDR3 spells CSARAALNTDTQYF. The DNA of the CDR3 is TGCAGTGCTAGGGCGGCTCTCAACACAGATACGCAGTATTTT.

The DNA of the CDR3 is TGCAGTGCTAGAAAACTTACTAGCGGGAGGGGATACAATGAGCAGTTCTTC. Protein product: CSARKLTSGRGYNEQFF. This chain uses TRBV20-1 with TRBJ2-1; TRBD2 agrees at 13 bases. CDR3 length equals 17 residues. Trimming took 2 bases from V and 4 from J; bases not matched to a gene: 8. The germline V gene has CDR1 DFQATT and CDR2 SNEGSKA (reference sequence).

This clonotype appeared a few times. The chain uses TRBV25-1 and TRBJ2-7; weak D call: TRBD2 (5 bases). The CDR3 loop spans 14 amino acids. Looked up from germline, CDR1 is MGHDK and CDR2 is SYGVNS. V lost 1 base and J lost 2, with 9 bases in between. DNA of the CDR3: TGTGCCAGCAGTGAATTTGAGGGTCCCTACGAGCAGTACTTC. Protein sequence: CASSEFEGPYEQYF.

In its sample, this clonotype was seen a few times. CDR3 in amino acids: CSAGGLTSGANVLTF. The CDR3 nucleotides read TGCAGCGCAGGGGGACTTACCTCTGGGGCCAACGTCCTGACTTTC. This chain connects TRBV29-1 to TRBJ2-6, with D possibly TRBD1 on 7 matching bases. The CDR3 contains 15 residues. Germline V gene sequence: CDR1 SQVTM, CDR2 ANQGSEA. The V gene lost 7 bases and the J gene lost 0 bases, with 13 bases spanning the gap.

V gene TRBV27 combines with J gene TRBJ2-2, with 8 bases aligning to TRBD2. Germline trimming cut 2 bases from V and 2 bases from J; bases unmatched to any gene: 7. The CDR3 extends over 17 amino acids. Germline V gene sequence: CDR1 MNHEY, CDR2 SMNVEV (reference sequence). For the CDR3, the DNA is TGTGCCAGCAGTTTAAGAGGGGCGGGAGGTAACACCGGGGAGCTGTTTTTT. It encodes CASSLRGAGGNTGELFF.

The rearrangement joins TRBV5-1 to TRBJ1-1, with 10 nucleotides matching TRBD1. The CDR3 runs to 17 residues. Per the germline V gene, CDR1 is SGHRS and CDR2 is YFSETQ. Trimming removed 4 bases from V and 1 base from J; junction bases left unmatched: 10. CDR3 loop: CASSVGDRGSGNTEAFF. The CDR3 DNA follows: TGCGCCAGCAGCGTGGGGGACAGGGGATCTGGGAACACTGAAGCTTTCTTT.

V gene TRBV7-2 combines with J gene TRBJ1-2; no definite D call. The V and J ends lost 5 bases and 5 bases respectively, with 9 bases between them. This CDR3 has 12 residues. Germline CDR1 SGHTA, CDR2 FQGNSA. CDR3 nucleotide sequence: TGTGCCAGCAGCCCACCAGAGTATGGCTACACCTTC. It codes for CASSPPEYGYTF.

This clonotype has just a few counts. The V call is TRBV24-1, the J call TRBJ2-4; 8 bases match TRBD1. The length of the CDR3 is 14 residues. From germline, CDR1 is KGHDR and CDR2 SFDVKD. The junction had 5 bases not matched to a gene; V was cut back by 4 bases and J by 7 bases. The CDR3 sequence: CATSDPGGPNIQYF. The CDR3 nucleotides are TGTGCCACCAGTGACCCAGGGGGCCCGAACATTCAGTACTTC.

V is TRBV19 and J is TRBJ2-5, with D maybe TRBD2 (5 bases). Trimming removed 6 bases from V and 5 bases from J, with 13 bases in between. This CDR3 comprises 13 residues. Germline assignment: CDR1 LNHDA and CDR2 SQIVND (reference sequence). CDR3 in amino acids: CASRRGAWETQYF. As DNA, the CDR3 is TGTGCCAGTAGACGGGGAGCTTGGGAGACCCAGTACTTC.

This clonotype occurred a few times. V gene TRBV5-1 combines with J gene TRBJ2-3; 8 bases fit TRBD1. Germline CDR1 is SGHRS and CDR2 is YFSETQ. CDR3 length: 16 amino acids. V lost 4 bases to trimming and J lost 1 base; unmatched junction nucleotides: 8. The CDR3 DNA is TGCGCCAGCAGCCCTAAGACAGGGGCTGGCACAGATACGCAGTATTTT. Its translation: CASSPKTGAGTDTQYF. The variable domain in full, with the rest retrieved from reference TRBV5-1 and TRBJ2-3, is KAGVTQTPRYLIKTRGQQVTLSCSPISGHRSVSWYQQTPGQGLQFLFEYFSETQRNKGNFPGRFSGRQFSNSRSEMNVSTLELGDSALYLCASSPKTGAGTDTQYFGPGTRLTVL.

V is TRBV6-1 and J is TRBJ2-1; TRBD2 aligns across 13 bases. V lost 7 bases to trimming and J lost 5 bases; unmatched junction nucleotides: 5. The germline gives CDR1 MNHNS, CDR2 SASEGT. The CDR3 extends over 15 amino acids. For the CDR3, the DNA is TGTGCCAGCAACCCGGGACTAGCGGGGAACAATGAGCAGTTCTTC. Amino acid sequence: CASNPGLAGNNEQFF.

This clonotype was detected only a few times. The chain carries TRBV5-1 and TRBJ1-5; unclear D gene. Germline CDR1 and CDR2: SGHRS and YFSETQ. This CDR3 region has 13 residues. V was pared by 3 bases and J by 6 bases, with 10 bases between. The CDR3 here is CASSSMEGQPQHF. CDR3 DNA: TGCGCCAGCAGCTCAATGGAAGGTCAGCCCCAGCATTTT.

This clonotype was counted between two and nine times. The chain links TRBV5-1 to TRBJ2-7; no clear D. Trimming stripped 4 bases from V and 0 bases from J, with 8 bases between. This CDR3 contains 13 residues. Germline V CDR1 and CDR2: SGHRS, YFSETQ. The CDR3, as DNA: TGCGCCAGCAGCGACTGGGGCTCCTACGAGCAGTACTTC. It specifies CASSDWGSYEQYF.

The CDR3 is CASSAGQAGNTIYF. The CDR3 DNA is TGCGCCAGCAGCGCTGGACAGGCTGGAAACACCATATATTTT. V is TRBV5-1 and J is TRBJ1-3; 7 bases line up with TRBD1. The CDR3 is made up of 14 amino acids. CDR1 and CDR2 (germline): SGHRS, YFSETQ. V lost 4 bases and J lost 2; bases outside the gene matches: 3.

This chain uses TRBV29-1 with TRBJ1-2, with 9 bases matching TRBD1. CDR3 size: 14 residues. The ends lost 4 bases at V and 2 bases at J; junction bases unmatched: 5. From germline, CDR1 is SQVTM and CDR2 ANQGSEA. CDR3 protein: CSVVSDRGNYGYTF. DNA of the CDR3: TGCAGCGTTGTCTCCGACAGGGGGAACTATGGCTACACCTTC.

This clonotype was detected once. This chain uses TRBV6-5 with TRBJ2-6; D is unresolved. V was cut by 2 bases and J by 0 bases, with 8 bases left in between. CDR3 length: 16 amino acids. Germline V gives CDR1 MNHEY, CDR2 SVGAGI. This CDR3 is CASSYGILSGANVLTF. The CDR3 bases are TGTGCCAGCAGTTACGGGATCCTCTCTGGGGCCAACGTCCTGACTTTC.

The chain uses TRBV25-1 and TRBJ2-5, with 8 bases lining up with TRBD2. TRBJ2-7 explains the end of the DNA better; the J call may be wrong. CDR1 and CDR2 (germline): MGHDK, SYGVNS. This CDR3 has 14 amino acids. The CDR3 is CASRPKAGEYEQYF. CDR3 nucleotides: TGTGCCAGCAGGCCCAAAGCGGGAGAATACGAGCAGTACTTC.

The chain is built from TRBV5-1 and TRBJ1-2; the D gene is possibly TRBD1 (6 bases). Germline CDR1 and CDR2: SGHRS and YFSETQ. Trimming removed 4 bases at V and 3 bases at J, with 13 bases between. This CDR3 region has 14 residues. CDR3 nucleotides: TGCGCCAGCAGCACCGGGACAATGGACTATGGCTACACCTTC. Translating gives CASSTGTMDYGYTF.

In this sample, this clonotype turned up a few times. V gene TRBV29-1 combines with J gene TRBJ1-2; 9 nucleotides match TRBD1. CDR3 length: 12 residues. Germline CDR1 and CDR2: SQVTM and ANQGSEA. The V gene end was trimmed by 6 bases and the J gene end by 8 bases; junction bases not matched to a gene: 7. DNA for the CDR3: TGCAGCGTCCCGGGACAGGGTATCGGCTACACCTTC. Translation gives CSVPGQGIGYTF.